These 5 T cell receptor beta chains share one sample of origin, sequenced in a study of post-analysis software for immune sequencing data (dated by TCRdb to 2013 to 2016). These receptors lack a known antigen. The protocol used for the library was PCR. Sequencing took place on an Illumina HiSeq 2500. To reduce PCR and sequencing biases, unique molecular identifiers were built into the TCR beta cDNA libraries. Starting from the raw public reads, TCRdb applied fastp trimming at Q25, assembled clones with MiXCR and retained in-frame beta chains. Each record represents a unique CDR3 protein, reported with the most common genes and DNA among its rows. This sample gives some 690,000 distinct CDR3 sequences in total; just under 30% of them show up just once. The top ten constitute around 0.56% of the sample. Results the study describes overall, beyond this receptor: Patients showed significantly higher frequencies than controls for several TRBV segments, among them TRBV5-6, TRBV5-1 and TRBV20-1.

The sample was blood. The receptor set was obtained from a girl between 10 and 17 years old with multiple sclerosis.

The genes are TRBV28 and TRBJ2-7; D is undetermined. The CDR3 totals 13 residues. The germline CDR1 and CDR2 sequences are MDHEN and SYDVKM. Trimming took 3 bases from V and 3 from J, leaving 9 bases between them. The CDR3 nucleotides read TGTGCCAGCAGTTTGTTCCGGGTCTACGAGCAGTACTTC. Translating it yields CASSLFRVYEQYF.

The table lists this clonotype with a few counts. V and J are TRBV24-1 and TRBJ2-3; 11 bases are a match to TRBD2. Germline V gives CDR1 KGHDR, CDR2 SFDVKD. With V trimmed by 3 bases and J by 4 bases, 5 bases remained unmatched. The CDR3 extends over 16 amino acids. CDR3: CATSDPLAGAADTQYF. CDR3 sequence (DNA): TGTGCCACCAGTGATCCACTAGCGGGAGCCGCAGATACGCAGTATTTT.

The genes are TRBV5-1 and TRBJ1-6; possible D gene TRBD1, 5 bases. Looked up from germline, CDR1 is SGHRS and CDR2 is YFSETQ. The CDR3 extends over 14 amino acids. V gave up 4 bases and J gave up 13 bases, with 18 bases separating them. CDR3 sequence reads: CASSGREPGSPLHF. CDR3 DNA: TGCGCCAGCAGCGGCAGGGAGCCGGGATCGCCCCTCCACTTT.

This clonotype was found a few times. The rearrangement links TRBV5-1 to TRBJ2-1; D possibly uses TRBD1 or TRBD2 (5 bases each). V gave up 0 bases and J gave up 7 bases, with 23 bases separating them. The CDR3 is made up of 18 amino acids. The germline V gene has CDR1 SGHRS and CDR2 YFSETQ. The CDR3 DNA is TGCGCCAGCAGCTTGGAGGTTCCCCGAGGGGTCTGGTGGAATGAGCAGTTCTTC. Protein: CASSLEVPRGVWWNEQFF.

This clonotype showed up just a few times. The chain combines TRBV28 with TRBJ2-7, with TRBD1 matching over 7 bases. The V gene end was trimmed by 1 base and the J gene end by 6 bases; junction bases not matched to a gene: 9. This CDR3 is 15 amino acids long. In germline, CDR1 is MDHEN, CDR2 SYDVKM. As DNA, the CDR3 is TGTGCCAGCAGTTTATTGGACAGGTCTTTCTCCGAGCAGTACTTC. As protein: CASSLLDRSFSEQYF.